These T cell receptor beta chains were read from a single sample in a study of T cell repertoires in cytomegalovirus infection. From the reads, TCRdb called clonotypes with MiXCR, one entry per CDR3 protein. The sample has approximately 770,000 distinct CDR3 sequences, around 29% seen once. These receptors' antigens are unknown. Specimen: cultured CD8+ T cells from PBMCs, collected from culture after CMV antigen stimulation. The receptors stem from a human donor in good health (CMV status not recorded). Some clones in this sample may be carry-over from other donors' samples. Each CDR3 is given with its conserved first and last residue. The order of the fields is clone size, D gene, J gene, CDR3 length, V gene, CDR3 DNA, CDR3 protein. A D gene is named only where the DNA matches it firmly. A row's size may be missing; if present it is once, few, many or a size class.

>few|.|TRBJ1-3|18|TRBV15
TGTGCCACCAGCAGAGATGGTTTGATAATGGCGGAAGGAAACACCATATATTTT
CATSRDGLIMAEGNTIYF
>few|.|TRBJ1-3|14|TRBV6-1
TGTGCCAGCAGCGAGGGGAACTCTGGAAACACCATATATTTT
CASSEGNSGNTIYF
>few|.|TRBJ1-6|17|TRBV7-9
TGTGCCAGCAGCGTTCGGGACACATACCCCTATAATTCACCCCTCCACTTT
CASSVRDTYPYNSPLHF
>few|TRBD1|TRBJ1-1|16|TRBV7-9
TGTGCCAGCAGCTCGAACAGGGGAATAAGGGGTACTGAAGCTTTCTTT
CASSSNRGIRGTEAFF
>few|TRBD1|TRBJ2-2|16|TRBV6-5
TGTGCCAGCAGTCCTTCCGGGACAGTGAACACCGGGGAGCTGTTTTTT
CASSPSGTVNTGELFF
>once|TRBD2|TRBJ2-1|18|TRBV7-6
TGTGCCAGCAGGGTTGAACTCCTAGCGGGGCCTTACGGGAATGTGCAGTTCTTC
CASRVELLAGPYGNVQFF
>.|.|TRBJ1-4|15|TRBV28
TGTGCCAGCAGTTTCCATCGGCCAGCAAGGGAAAAACTGTTTTTT
CASSFHRPAREKLFF
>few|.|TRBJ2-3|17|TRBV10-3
TGTGCCATCCGGTACTACGTGGAGACCCTTGGCACAGATACGCAGTATTTT
CAIRYYVETLGTDTQYF
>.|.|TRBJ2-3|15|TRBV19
TGTGCCAGTAGTATAGTACACAGTAGCACAGATACGCAGTATTTT
CASSIVHSSTDTQYF
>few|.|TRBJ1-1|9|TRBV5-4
TGTGCAGACGGCACTGAAGCTTTCTTT
CADGTEAFF
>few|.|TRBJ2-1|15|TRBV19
TGTGCCAGTACCTCGACCAAGGGAGGATACAATGAGCAGTTCTTC
CASTSTKGGYNEQFF
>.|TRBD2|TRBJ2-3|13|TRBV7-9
TGTGCCACCGGACTAGCGGAGACAGATACGCAGTATTTT
CATGLAETDTQYF
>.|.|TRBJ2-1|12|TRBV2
TGTGCCAGCACGAAGGGCTACAATGAGCAGTTCTTC
CASTKGYNEQFF
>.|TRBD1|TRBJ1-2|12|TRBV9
TGTGCCAGTGAGGACAGGCTCTATGGCTACACCTTC
CASEDRLYGYTF